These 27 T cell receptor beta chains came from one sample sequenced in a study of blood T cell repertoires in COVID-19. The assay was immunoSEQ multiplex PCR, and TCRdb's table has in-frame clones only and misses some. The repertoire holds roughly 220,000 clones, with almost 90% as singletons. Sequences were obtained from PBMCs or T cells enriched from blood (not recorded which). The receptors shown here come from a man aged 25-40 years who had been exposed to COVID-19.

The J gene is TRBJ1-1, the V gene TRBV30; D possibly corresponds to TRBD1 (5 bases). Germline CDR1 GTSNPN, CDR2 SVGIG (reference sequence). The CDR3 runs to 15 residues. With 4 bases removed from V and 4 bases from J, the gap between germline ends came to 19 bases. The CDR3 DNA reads TGTGCCTGGACCCCTATGAGGAGGGGCGTCACTGAAGCTTTCTTT. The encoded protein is CAWTPMRRGVTEAFF.

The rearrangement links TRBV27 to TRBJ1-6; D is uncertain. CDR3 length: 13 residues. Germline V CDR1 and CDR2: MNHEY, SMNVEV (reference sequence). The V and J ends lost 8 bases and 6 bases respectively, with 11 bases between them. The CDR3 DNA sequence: TGTGCCAGCGCCGGGATAGGTAATTCACCCCTCCACTTT. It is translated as CASAGIGNSPLHF.

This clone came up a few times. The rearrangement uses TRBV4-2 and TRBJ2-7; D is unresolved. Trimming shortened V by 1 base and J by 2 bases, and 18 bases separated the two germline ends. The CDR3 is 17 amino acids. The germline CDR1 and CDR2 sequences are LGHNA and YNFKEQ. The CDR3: CASSQGIAPRNTYEQYF. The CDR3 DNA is TGTGCCAGCAGCCAAGGAATAGCCCCCCGGAACACCTACGAGCAGTACTTC.

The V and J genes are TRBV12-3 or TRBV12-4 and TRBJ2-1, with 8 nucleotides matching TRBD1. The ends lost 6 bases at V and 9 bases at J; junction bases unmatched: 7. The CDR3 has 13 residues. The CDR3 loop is CASSHRGKVEQFF. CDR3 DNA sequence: TGTGCCAGCAGCCACAGGGGGAAGGTTGAGCAGTTCTTC.

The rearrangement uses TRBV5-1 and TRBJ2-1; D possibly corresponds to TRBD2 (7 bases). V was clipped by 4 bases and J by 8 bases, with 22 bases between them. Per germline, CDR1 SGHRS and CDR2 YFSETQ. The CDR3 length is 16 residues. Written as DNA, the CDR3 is TGCGCCAGCAGCCAACAGGGTAGGCGGGGGTCTTATGAGCAGTTCTTC. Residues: CASSQQGRRGSYEQFF.

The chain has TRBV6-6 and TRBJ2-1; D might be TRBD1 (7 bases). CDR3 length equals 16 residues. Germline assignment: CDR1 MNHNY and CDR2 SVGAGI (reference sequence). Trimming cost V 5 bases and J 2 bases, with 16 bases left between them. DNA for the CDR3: TGTGCCAGCAGTACTCCAGGGGGACTCACCTACAATGAGCAGTTCTTC. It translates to CASSTPGGLTYNEQFF.

The CDR3 spells CASSPHHGGSDTGELFF. The CDR3 nucleotides read TGTGCCAGCAGCCCCCATCACGGGGGTTCGGACACCGGGGAGCTGTTTTTT. The chain couples TRBV4-2 to TRBJ2-2, with a possible D match to TRBD2 (6 bases). V was clipped by 4 bases and J by 3 bases, with 18 bases between them. CDR1 and CDR2 (germline): LGHNA, YNFKEQ. CDR3 length: 17 residues.

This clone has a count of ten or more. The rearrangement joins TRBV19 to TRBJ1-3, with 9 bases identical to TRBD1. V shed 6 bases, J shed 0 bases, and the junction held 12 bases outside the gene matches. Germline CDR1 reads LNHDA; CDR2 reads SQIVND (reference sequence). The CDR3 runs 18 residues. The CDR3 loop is CASRTRSGQGSSGNTIYF. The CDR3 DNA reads TGTGCCAGTAGGACCCGCTCGGGACAGGGTAGCTCTGGAAACACCATATATTTT.

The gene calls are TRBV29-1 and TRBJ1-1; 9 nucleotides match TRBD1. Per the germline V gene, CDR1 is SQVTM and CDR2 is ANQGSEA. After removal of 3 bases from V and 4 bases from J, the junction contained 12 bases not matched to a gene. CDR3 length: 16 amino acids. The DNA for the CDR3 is TGCAGCGTTGATCCGGGACAGGGTTTTTTCGGCACTGAAGCTTTCTTT. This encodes CSVDPGQGFFGTEAFF.

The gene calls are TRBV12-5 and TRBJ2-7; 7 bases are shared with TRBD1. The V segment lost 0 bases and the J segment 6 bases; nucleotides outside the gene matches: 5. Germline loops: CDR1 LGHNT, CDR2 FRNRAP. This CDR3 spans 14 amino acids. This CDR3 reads CASGLVRSGGEQYF. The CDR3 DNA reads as TGTGCTAGTGGTTTGGTACGATCAGGGGGCGAGCAGTACTTC.

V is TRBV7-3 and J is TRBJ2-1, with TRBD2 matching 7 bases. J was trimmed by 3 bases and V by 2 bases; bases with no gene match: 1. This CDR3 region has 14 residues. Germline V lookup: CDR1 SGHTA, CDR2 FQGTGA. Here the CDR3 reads CASSLAGVYNEQFF. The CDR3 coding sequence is TGTGCCAGCAGCTTAGCGGGGGTCTACAATGAGCAGTTCTTC.

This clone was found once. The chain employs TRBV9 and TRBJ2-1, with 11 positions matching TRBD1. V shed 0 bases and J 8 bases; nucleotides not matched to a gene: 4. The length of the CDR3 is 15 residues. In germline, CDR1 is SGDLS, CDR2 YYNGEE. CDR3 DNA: TGTGCCAGCAGCGTAGAGGGACAGGGGGTGGATGAGCAGTTCTTC. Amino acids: CASSVEGQGVDEQFF.

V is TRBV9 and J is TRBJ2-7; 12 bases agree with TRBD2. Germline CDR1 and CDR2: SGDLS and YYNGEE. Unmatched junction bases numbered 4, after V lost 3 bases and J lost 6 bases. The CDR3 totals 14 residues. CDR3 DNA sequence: TGTGCCAGCAGCGCTAGCGGGGGGGCTTCCGAGCAGTACTTC. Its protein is CASSASGGASEQYF.

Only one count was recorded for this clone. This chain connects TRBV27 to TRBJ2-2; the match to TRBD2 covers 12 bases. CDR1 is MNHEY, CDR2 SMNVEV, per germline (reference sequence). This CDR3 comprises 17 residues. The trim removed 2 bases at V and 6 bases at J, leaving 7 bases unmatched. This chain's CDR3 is CASSLLAGGPWSGELFF. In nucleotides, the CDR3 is TGTGCCAGCAGTTTACTAGCGGGGGGGCCTTGGTCCGGGGAGCTGTTTTTT.

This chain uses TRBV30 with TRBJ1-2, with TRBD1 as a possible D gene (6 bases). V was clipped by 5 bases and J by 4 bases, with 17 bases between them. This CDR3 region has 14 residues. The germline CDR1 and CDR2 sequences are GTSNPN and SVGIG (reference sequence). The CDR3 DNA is TGTGCCTGGTCCTCTTATCGGGGGGCCTATGGCTACACCTTC. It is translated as CAWSSYRGAYGYTF.

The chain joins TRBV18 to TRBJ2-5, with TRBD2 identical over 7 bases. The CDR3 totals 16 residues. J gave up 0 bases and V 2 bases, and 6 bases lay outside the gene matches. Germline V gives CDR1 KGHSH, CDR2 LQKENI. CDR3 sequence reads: CASSPRRGEYQETQYF. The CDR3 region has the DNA TGTGCCAGCTCACCAAGACGGGGGGAGTACCAAGAGACCCAGTACTTC.

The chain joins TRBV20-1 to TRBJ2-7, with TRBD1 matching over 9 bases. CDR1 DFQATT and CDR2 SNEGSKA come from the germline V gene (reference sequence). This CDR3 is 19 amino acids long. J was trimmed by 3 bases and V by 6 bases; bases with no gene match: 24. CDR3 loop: CSASTKKYSGRQGGYEQYF. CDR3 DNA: TGCAGTGCCAGTACTAAGAAATATTCCGGGAGACAGGGGGGCTACGAGCAGTACTTC.

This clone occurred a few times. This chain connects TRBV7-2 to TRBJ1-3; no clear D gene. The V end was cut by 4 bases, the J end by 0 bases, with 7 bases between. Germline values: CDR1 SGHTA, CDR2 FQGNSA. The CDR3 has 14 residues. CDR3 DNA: TGTGCCAGCAGCTGGGCGCACTCTGGAAACACCATATATTTT. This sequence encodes CASSWAHSGNTIYF.

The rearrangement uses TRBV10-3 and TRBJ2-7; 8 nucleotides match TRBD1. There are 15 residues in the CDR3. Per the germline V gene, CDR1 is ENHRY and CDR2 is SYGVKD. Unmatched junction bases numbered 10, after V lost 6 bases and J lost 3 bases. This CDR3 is CAISEQGVGYYEQYF. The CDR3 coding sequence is TGTGCCATCAGCGAACAGGGGGTGGGGTACTACGAGCAGTACTTC.

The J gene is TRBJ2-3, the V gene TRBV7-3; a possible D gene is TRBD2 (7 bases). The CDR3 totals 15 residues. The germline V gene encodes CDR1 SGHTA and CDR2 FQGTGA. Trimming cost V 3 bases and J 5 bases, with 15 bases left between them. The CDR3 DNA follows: TGTGCCAGCAGCTTTGTGGGGGGGCCAGGAGATACGCAGTATTTT. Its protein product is CASSFVGGPGDTQYF.

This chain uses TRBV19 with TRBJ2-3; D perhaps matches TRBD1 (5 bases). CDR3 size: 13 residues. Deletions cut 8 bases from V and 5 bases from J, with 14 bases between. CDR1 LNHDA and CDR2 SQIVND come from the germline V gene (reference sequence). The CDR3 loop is CASFGRVGDTQYF. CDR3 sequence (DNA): TGTGCCAGTTTTGGCAGGGTGGGAGATACGCAGTATTTT.

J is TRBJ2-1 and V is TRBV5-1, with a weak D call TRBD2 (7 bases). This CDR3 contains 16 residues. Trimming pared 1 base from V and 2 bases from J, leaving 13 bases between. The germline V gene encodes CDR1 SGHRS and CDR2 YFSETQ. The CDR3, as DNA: TGCGCCAGCAGCTTGCGGGGGGCTTCCACCTACAATGAGCAGTTCTTC. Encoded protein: CASSLRGASTYNEQFF. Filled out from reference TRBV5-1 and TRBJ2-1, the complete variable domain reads KAGVTQTPRYLIKTRGQQVTLSCSPISGHRSVSWYQQTPGQGLQFLFEYFSETQRNKGNFPGRFSGRQFSNSRSEMNVSTLELGDSALYLCASSLRGASTYNEQFFGPGTRLTVL.

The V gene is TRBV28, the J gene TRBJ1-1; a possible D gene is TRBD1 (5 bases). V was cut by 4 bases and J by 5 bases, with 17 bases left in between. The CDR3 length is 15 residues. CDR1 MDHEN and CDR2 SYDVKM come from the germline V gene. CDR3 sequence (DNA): TGTGCCAGCAGTTACACAGGCAGTGGTGAGACTGAAGCTTTCTTT. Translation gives CASSYTGSGETEAFF.

The CDR3 DNA follows: TGTGCCAGCAGTTACTCACTTAAACAGGGCTACGAGCAGTACTTC. This encodes CASSYSLKQGYEQYF. This sequence joins TRBV6-6 and TRBJ2-7; weak D call: TRBD1 (6 bases). Germline assignment: CDR1 MNHNY and CDR2 SVGAGI (reference sequence). Trimming cost V 0 bases and J 3 bases, with 12 bases left between them. There are 15 residues in the CDR3.

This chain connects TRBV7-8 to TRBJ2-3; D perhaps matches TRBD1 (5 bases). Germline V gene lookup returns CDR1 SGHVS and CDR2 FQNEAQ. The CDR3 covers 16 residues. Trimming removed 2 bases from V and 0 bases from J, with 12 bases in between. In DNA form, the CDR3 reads TGTGCCAGCAGCTTATTAGGGGTTATGAGCACAGATACGCAGTATTTT. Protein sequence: CASSLLGVMSTDTQYF.

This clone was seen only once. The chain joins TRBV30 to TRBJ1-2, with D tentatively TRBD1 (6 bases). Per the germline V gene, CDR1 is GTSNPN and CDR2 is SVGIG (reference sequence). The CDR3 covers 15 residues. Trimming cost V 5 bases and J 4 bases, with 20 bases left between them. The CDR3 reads CAWFTGKVSSYGYTF. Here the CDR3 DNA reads TGTGCCTGGTTTACAGGGAAGGTTTCGAGCTATGGCTACACCTTC.

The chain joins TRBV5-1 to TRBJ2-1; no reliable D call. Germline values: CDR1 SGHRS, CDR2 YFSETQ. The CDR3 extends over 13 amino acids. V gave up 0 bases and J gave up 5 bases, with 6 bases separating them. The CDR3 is CASSLGLNNEQFF. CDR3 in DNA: TGCGCCAGCAGCTTGGGGCTGAACAATGAGCAGTTCTTC.